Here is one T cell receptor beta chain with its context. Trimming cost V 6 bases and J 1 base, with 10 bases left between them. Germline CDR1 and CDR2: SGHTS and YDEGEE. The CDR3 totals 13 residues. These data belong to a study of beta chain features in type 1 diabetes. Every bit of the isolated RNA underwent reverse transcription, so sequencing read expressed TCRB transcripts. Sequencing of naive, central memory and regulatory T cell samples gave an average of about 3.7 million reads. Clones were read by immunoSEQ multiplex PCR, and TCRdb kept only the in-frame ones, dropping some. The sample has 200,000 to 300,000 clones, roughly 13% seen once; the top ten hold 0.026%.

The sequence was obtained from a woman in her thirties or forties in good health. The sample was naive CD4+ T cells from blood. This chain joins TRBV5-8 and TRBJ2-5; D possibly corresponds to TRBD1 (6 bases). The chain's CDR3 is CASTTGTQETQYF. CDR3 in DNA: TGTGCCAGCACAACAGGGACCCAAGAGACCCAGTACTTC.